This T cell receptor beta chain comes out of a study of regulatory T cells in long-lasting Graves disease. About the study: The term persistent Graves' disease signified upward of 5 years on antithyroid drugs with positive TSH receptor antibodies.

The CDR3 sequence is 17 residues long. Germline V lookup: CDR1 DFQATT, CDR2 SNEGSKA (reference sequence). HTBI primers from iRepertoire and Arm-PCR of CDR3 regions yielded the TCR beta libraries. TCRdb passed the multiplex PCR reads through MiXCR, listing each CDR3 protein once. Of 250,000 to 300,000 distinct CDR3 sequences listed, 20% to 25% were seen once; the top ten hold approximately 53%. With regard to this clonotype: One end of the junction varies from germline; a read error may be responsible.

Time point denoted: persistent/refractory GD, antithyroid drugs over 5 years with positive TRAb. From RNA extracted from PBMCs, the TCR library was made. The gene calls are TRBV20-1 and TRBJ1-5; no definite D call. The sample in question was peripheral blood mononuclear cells (PBMCs), obtained when the disease was refractory, from a patient treated with antithyroid drugs. The clonotype originates from a female donor with Graves disease. The CDR3 spells CSARGSKVGSRNQPQHF. The CDR3 nucleotides are TGCAGTGCTAGAGGCTCAAAGGTCGGTTCTCGCAACCAGCCCCAGCATTTT.